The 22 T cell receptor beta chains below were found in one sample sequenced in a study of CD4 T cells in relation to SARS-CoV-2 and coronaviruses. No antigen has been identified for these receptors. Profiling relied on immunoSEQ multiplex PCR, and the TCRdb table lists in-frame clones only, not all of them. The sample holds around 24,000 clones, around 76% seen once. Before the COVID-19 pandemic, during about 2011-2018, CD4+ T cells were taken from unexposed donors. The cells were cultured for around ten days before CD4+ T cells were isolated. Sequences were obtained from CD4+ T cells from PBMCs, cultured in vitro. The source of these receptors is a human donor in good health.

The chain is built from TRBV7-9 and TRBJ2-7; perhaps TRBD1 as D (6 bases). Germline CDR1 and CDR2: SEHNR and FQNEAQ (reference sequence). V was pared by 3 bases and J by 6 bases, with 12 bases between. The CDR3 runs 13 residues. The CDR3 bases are TGTGCCAGCAGCTTTCAAGGGGGATCCGAGCAGTACTTC. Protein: CASSFQGGSEQYF.

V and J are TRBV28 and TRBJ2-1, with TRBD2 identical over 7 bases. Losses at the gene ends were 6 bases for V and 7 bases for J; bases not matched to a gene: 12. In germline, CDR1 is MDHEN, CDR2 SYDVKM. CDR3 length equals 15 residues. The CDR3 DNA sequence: TGTGCCAGCAGCCGATGGGCGGGAGCGGGAAATGAGCAGTTCTTC. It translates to CASSRWAGAGNEQFF.

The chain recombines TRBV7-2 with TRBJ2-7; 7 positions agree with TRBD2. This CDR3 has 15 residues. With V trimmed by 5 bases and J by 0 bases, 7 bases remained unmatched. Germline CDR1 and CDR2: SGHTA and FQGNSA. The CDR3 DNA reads TGTGCCAGCAGCGTACGAGCGGGGAGCTCCTACGAGCAGTACTTC. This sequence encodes CASSVRAGSSYEQYF.

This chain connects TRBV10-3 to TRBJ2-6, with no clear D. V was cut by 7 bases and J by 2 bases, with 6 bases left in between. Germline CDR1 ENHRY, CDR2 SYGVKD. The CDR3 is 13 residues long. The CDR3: CAIKVAGANVLTF. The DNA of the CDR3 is TGTGCCATCAAGGTGGCTGGGGCCAACGTCCTGACTTTC.

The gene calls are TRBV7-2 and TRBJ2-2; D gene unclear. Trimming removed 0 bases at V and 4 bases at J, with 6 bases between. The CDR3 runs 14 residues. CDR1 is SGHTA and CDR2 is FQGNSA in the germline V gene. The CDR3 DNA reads TGTGCCAGCAGCTTAGCGGTGGGCACCGGGGAGCTGTTTTTT. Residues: CASSLAVGTGELFF.

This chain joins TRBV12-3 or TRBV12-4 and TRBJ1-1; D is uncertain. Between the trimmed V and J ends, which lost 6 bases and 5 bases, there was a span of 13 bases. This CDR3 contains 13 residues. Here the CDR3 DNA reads TGTGCCAGCAGGGTAGGGTTGGGGACTGAAGCTTTCTTT. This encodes CASRVGLGTEAFF.

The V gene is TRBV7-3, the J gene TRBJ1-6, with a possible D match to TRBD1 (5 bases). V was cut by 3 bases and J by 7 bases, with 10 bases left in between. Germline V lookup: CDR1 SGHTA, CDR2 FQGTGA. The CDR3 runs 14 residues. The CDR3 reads CASSFGTDNSPLHF. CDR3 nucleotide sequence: TGTGCCAGCAGCTTCGGGACGGACAATTCACCCCTCCACTTT.

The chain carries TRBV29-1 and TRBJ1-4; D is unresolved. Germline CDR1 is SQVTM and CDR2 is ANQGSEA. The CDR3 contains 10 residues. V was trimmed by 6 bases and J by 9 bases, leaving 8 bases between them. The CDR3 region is CSVEEQKLFF. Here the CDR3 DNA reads TGCAGCGTAGAGGAACAAAAACTGTTTTTT.

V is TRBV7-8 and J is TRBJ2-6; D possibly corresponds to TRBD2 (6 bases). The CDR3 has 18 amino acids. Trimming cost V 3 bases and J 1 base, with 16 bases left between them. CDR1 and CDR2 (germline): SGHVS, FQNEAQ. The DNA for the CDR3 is TGTGCCAGCAGCTTTCCGAGGAGGGCCCTTTCTGGGGCCAACGTCCTGACTTTC. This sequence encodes CASSFPRRALSGANVLTF.

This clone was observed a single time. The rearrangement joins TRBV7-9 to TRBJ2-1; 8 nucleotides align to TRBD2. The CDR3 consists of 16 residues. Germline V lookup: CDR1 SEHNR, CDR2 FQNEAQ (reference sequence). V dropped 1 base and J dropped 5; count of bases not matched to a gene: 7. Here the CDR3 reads CASSLDSSGINNEQFF. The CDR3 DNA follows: TGTGCCAGCAGCTTAGATAGTAGCGGGATTAACAATGAGCAGTTCTTC.

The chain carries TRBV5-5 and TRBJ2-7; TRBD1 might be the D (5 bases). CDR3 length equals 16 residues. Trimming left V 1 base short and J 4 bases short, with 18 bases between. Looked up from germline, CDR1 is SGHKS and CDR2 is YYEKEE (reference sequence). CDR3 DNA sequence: TGTGCCAGCAGCTTGTGGTCGATCAGGGTTGGGTACGAGCAGTACTTC. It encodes CASSLWSIRVGYEQYF.

This CDR3 is CSVGGQNTEAFF. CDR3 DNA sequence: TGCAGCGTAGGAGGGCAGAACACTGAAGCTTTCTTT. The chain couples TRBV29-1 to TRBJ1-1; D is ambiguous. Deletions cut 6 bases from V and 1 base from J, with 9 bases between. The germline V gene has CDR1 SQVTM and CDR2 ANQGSEA. The CDR3 loop spans 12 amino acids.

CDR3 sequence: CASSQEQGAANTGELFF. CDR3 coding DNA: TGCGCCAGCAGCCAAGAGCAGGGGGCCGCGAACACCGGGGAGCTGTTTTTT. V usage is TRBV4-3 and J usage is TRBJ2-2, with TRBD1 matching over 8 bases. Germline V gene data show CDR1 as LGHNA and CDR2 as YSLEER. This CDR3 comprises 17 residues. Germline trimming cut 0 bases from V and 0 bases from J; bases unmatched to any gene: 3.

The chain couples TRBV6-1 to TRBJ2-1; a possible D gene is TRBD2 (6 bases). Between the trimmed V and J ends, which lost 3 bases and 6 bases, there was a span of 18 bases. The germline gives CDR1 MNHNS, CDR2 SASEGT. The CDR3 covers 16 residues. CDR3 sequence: CASSDLRDSAGNEQFF. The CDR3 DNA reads TGTGCCAGCAGTGACCTCCGGGACTCAGCGGGCAATGAGCAGTTCTTC.

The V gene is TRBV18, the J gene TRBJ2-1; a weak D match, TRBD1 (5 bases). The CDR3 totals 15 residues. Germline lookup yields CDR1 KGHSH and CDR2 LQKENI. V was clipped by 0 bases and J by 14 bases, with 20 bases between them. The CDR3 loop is CASSPPAAGPPLEFF. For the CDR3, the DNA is TGTGCCAGCTCACCACCGGCGGCAGGGCCCCCGTTGGAGTTCTTC.

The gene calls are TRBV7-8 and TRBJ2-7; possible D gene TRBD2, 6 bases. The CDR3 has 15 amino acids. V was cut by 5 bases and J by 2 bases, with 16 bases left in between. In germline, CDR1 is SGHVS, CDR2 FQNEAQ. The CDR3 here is CASSTRESSAYEQYF. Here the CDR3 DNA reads TGTGCCAGCAGCACCCGGGAGAGTTCCGCCTACGAGCAGTACTTC.

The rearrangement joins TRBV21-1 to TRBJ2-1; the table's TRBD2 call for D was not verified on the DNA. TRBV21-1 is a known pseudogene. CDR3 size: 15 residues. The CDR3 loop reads CASSRASGRGDEQFF. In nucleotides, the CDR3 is TGTGCCAGCAGCAGGGCTAGCGGGAGGGGCGATGAGCAGTTCTTC.

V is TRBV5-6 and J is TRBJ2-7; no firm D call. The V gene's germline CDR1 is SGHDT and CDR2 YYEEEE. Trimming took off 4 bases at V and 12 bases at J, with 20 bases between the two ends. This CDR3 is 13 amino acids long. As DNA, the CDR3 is TGTGCCAGCAGCCGATCGGGTCCCAGTTTCCGGTACTTC. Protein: CASSRSGPSFRYF.

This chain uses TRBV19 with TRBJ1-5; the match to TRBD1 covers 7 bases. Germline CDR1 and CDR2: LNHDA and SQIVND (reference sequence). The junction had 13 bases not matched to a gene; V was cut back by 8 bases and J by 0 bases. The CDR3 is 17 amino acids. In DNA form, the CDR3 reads TGTGCCAGTGGAGTCCCGGGACAGATTGTTAGCAATCAGCCCCAGCATTTT. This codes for CASGVPGQIVSNQPQHF.

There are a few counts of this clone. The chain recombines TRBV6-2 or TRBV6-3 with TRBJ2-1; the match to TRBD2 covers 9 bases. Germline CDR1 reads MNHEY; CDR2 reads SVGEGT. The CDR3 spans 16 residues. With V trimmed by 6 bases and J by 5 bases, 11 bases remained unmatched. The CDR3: CASSLPPGLANNEQFF. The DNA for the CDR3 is TGTGCCAGCAGCCTACCCCCGGGACTAGCCAACAATGAGCAGTTCTTC.

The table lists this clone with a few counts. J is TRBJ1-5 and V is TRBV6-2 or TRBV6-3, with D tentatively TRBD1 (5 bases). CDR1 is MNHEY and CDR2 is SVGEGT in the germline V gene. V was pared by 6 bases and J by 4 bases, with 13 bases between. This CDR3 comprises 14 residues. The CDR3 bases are TGTGCCAGCAGCTTCGTCAGGGATAATCAGCCCCAGCATTTT. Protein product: CASSFVRDNQPQHF.

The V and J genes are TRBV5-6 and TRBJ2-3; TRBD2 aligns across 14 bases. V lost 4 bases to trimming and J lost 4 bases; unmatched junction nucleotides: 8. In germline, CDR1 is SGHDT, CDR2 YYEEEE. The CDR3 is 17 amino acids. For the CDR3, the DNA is TGTGCCAGCAGCCTGAGACCGGGACTAGCGGGAGCAGATACGCAGTATTTT. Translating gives CASSLRPGLAGADTQYF.